This T cell receptor (beta chain) was recorded in a study of blood T cell repertoires in COVID-19. Study in general: PBMCs, B-cell-depleted T cells, or T cells provided the cDNA or gDNA that made up the material.

The trim removed 4 bases at V and 3 bases at J, leaving 11 bases unmatched. The CDR3 runs 18 residues. Germline CDR1 MGHRA, CDR2 YSYEKL. TCRdb's table, derived via immunoSEQ multiplex PCR, lists solely in-frame clones and lacks some. In the table there are approximately 280,000 clones, roughly 85% of which are singletons. The chain has TRBV4-1 and TRBJ2-7; 14 bases line up with TRBD2. Sequenced sample: peripheral blood. This clonotype originated in a woman in her 70s with acute or convalescent COVID-19. The CDR3: CASSPRLAGGTRRYEQYF. In DNA, the CDR3 is TGCGCCAGCAGCCCTCGACTAGCGGGGGGGACCAGGCGCTACGAGCAGTACTTC.